This T cell receptor (beta chain) was documented in a study of blood T cells in healthy people across ages. This CDR3 is 15 amino acids long. Germline lookup yields CDR1 LGHDT and CDR2 YNNKEL (reference sequence). Trimming pared 0 bases from V and 5 bases from J, leaving 13 bases between. A second 7 to 11 cycle PCR used barcoded and J-beta primers. From the 5' RACE reads, TCRdb called clonotypes with MiXCR, one entry per CDR3 protein. The repertoire includes some 1.4 million distinct CDR3 sequences, roughly 45% of them detected once, and roughly 7.9% sits in the top ten. This clonotype was sampled from a woman between 18 and 29 years old in good health. Sequencing used blood. The genes are TRBV3-1 and TRBJ2-5; D is unclear. The CDR3 region is CASSQDWASLETQYF. The CDR3 region has the DNA TGTGCCAGCAGCCAAGATTGGGCTAGTCTGGAGACCCAGTACTTC.